This T cell receptor (beta chain) was captured in a study of blood T cell repertoires in COVID-19. The data were produced by immunoSEQ multiplex PCR, yet TCRdb's version contains in-frame clones alone and is incomplete. The repertoire holds under 250,000 clones, with more than 80% as singletons. Trimming cost V 0 bases and J 9 bases, with 7 bases left between them. The CDR3 loop spans 12 amino acids. CDR1 is LGHDT, CDR2 YNNKEL, per germline (reference sequence). The sample holds a few counts of this clone. The sample taken for sequencing was peripheral blood. The TCR comes from a human donor in a cohort sampled during active COVID-19. The chain couples TRBV3-1 (or the pseudogene TRBV3-2) to TRBJ2-3; D is possibly TRBD2 (5 bases). Written as DNA, the CDR3 is TGTGCCAGCAGCCAAGACGGGGTCACGCAGTATTTT. It codes for CASSQDGVTQYF.